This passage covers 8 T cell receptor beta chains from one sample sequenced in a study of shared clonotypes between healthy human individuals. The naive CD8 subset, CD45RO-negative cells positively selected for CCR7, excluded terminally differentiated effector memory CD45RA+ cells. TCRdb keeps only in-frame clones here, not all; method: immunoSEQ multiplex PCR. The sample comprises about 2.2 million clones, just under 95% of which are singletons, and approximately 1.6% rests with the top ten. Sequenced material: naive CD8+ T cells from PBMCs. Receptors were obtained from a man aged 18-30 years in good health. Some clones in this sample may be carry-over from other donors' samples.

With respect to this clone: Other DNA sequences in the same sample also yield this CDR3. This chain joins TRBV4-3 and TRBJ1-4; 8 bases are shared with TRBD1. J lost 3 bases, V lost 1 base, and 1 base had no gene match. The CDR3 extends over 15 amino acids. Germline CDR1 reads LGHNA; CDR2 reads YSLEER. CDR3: CASSQGTGPNEKLFF. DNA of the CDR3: TGCGCCAGCAGCCAAGGGACAGGGCCTAATGAAAAACTGTTTTTT.

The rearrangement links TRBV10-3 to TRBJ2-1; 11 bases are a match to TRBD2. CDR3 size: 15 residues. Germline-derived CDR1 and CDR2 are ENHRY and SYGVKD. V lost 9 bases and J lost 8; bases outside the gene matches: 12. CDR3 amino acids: CAINPTLAGGDEQFF. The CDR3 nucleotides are TGTGCCATTAATCCAACCCTAGCGGGAGGAGATGAGCAGTTCTTC.

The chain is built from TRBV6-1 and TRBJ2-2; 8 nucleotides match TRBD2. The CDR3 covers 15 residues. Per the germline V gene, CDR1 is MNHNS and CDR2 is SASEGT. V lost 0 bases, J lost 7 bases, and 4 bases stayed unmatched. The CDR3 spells CASSEAASGFGELFF. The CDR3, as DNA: TGTGCCAGCAGTGAAGCAGCTAGCGGGTTCGGGGAGCTGTTTTTT.

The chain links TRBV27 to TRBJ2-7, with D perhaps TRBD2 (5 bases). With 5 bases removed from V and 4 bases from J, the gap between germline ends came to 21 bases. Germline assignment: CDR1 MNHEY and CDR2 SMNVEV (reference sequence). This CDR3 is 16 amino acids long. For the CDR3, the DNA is TGTGCCAGCAGTAGAGGCGGTTTCGGCAGGACTTACGAGCAGTACTTC. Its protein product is CASSRGGFGRTYEQYF.

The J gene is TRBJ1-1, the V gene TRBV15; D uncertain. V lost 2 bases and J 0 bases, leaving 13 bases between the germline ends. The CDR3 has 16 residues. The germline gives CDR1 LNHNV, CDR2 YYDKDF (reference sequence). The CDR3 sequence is CATSRLPWEVNTEAFF. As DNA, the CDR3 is TGTGCCACCAGCAGATTACCCTGGGAAGTGAACACTGAAGCTTTCTTT.

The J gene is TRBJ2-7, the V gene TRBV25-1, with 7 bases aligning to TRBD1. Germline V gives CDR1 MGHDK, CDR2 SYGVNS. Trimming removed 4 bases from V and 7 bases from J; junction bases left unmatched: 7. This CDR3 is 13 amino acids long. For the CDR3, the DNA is TGTGCCAGCAGTGTAATGACAGGGTGGGAGCAGTACTTC. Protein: CASSVMTGWEQYF.

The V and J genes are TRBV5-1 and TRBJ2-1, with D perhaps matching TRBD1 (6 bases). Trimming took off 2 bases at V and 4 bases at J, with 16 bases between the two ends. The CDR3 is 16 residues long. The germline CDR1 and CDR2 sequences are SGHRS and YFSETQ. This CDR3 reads CASSFISGTKYNEQFF. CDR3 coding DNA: TGCGCCAGCAGCTTCATATCCGGGACAAAATACAATGAGCAGTTCTTC.

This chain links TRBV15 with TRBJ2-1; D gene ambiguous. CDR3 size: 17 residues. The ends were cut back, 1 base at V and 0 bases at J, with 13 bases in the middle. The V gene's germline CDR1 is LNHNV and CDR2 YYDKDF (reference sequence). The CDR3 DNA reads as TGTGCCACCAGCAGAGTTCCAGGCCAGAACTCCTACAATGAGCAGTTCTTC. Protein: CATSRVPGQNSYNEQFF.